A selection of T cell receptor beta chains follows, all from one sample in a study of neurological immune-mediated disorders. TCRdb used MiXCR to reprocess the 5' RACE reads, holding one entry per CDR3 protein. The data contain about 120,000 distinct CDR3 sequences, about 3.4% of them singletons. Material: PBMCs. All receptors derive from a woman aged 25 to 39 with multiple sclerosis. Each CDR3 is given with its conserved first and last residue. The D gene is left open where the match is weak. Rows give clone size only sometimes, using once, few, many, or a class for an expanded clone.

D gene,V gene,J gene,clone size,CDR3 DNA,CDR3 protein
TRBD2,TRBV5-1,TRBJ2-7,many,TGCGCCAGCAGCCTAGGGACTAGATTGGACGAGCAGTACTTC,CASSLGTRLDEQYF
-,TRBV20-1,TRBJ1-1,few,TGCAGTGATAGTATCAAGGGGAACACTGAAGCTTTCTTT,CSDSIKGNTEAFF
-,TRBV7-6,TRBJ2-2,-,TGTGCCAGCAGCTTGGGGGGCCTAGGGGCCCCCGGGGAGCTGTTTTTT,CASSLGGLGAPGELFF
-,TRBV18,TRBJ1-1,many,TGTGCCAGCTCACCGAGGACATCAAGGAACACTGAAGCTTTCTTT,CASSPRTSRNTEAFF
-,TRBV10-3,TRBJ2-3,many,TGTGCCATCAGTGAACTGGGGCGGTGGGGCACAGATACGCAGTATTTT,CAISELGRWGTDTQYF
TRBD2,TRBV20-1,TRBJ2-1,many,TGCAGTGCACCGGGGACTAGCAGATACAATGAGCAGTTCTTC,CSAPGTSRYNEQFF
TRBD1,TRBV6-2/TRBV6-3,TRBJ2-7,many,TGTGCCAGCAGGGGACAGGGGGCCTACGAGCAGTACTTC,CASRGQGAYEQYF
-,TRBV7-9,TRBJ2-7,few,TGTGCCAGCAGGCGGGACGAGAACTACGAGCAGTACTTC,CASRRDENYEQYF
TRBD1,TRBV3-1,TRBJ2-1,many,TGTGCCAGCAGCCTGACGACAGGGCGGAATGAGCAGTTCTTC,CASSLTTGRNEQFF
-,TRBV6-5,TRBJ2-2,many,TGTGCCAGCAGTTACGCTCAGACAGTACCCACCGGGGAGCTGTTTTTT,CASSYAQTVPTGELFF